What follows are 17 T cell receptor beta chains derived from one specimen sequenced in a study of T cell repertoires in cytomegalovirus infection. MiXCR was run by TCRdb on the reads, yielding one entry per CDR3 protein. The sample includes hundreds of thousands of distinct CDR3 sequences, just under 30% seen only once; the top ten take around 20%. What these receptors recognize is not known. The starting material was cultured PBMCs, obtained from culture after CMV antigen stimulation. The source of these receptors is a human donor in good health (CMV status not recorded). Some clones in this sample may be carry-over from other donors' samples.

The chain has TRBV10-3 and TRBJ2-1, with D tentatively TRBD2 (6 bases). CDR1 is ENHRY, CDR2 SYGVKD, per germline. V lost 4 bases, J lost 0 bases, and 10 bases lay in between. This CDR3 comprises 15 residues. The CDR3 protein is CAISAAGSSYNEQFF. The CDR3 DNA is TGTGCCATCAGTGCTGCGGGGAGCTCCTACAATGAGCAGTTCTTC.

There are a few counts of this clonotype. J is TRBJ2-7 and V is TRBV7-8, with 9 bases aligning to TRBD1. Trimming removed 4 bases from V and 6 bases from J; junction bases left unmatched: 7. The CDR3 is made up of 14 amino acids. The germline CDR1 and CDR2 sequences are SGHVS and FQNEAQ. CDR3 DNA sequence: TGTGCCAGCAGCTACGGGACAGGGAGTCGCGAGCAGTACTTC. This sequence encodes CASSYGTGSREQYF.

In this sample, this clonotype turned up a few times. The chain carries TRBV7-6 and TRBJ1-1; a weak D match, TRBD1 (6 bases). Trimming pared 5 bases from V and 8 bases from J, leaving 9 bases between. CDR1 SGHVS and CDR2 FNYEAQ come from the germline V gene. The CDR3 contains 11 residues. The CDR3 reads CASSPQGEAFF. The CDR3 DNA reads TGTGCCAGCAGCCCTCAGGGGGAAGCTTTCTTT.

The chain recombines TRBV19 with TRBJ2-2, with D unclear. CDR1 is LNHDA and CDR2 is SQIVND in the germline V gene (reference sequence). Trimming cost V 9 bases and J 1 base, with 18 bases left between them. CDR3 length: 16 residues. The CDR3 region has the DNA TGTGCCAGCCTCCCCCCCCGGTCCTGGAACACCGGGGAGCTGTTTTTT. This sequence encodes CASLPPRSWNTGELFF.

The chain recombines TRBV6-4 with TRBJ2-1; D unresolved. CDR1 is MRHNA and CDR2 is SNTAGT in the germline V gene. There are 14 residues in the CDR3. Trimming stripped 4 bases from V and 9 bases from J, with 16 bases between. The CDR3 coding sequence is TGTGCCAGCAGTGTCAAATGGTTAGGTACTGAGCAGTTCTTC. Amino acids: CASSVKWLGTEQFF.

In this sample, this clonotype turned up many times. V usage is TRBV5-6 and J usage is TRBJ2-5, with a tentative D call TRBD1 (6 bases). The CDR3 has 15 residues. The germline V and J ends were trimmed by 1 base and 5 bases, with 15 bases remaining between them. Germline CDR1 SGHDT, CDR2 YYEEEE. DNA of the CDR3: TGTGCCAGCAGCTTGTTAAACAGGGAATCTGAGACCCAGTACTTC. It yields the protein CASSLLNRESETQYF.

The chain joins TRBV5-1 to TRBJ2-3, with TRBD2 matching over 13 bases. There are 17 residues in the CDR3. Germline values: CDR1 SGHRS, CDR2 YFSETQ. J was trimmed by 1 base and V by 5 bases; bases with no gene match: 7. Here the CDR3 reads CASRLAGGPGGTDTQYF. As DNA, the CDR3 is TGCGCCAGCAGACTAGCGGGGGGGCCCGGGGGCACAGATACGCAGTATTTT.

The V gene is TRBV28, the J gene TRBJ1-2, with D possibly being TRBD1 (5 bases). V lost 3 bases to trimming and J lost 3 bases, with 23 bases between them. This CDR3 has 18 amino acids. The germline CDR1 and CDR2 sequences are MDHEN and SYDVKM. The CDR3 reads CASSLSESGTPPHYGYTF. In nucleotides, the CDR3 is TGTGCCAGCAGTTTGAGCGAGTCAGGGACTCCGCCACACTATGGCTACACCTTC.

A few counts support this clonotype. The chain recombines TRBV6-5 with TRBJ2-1, with 8 bases aligning to TRBD2. Trimming took 6 bases from V and 6 from J; bases not matched to a gene: 13. Germline-derived CDR1 and CDR2 are MNHEY and SVGAGI. This CDR3 is 16 amino acids long. CDR3 sequence reads: CASRVPGSGRGNEQFF. In DNA form, the CDR3 reads TGTGCCAGCAGAGTTCCAGGAAGCGGGAGAGGCAATGAGCAGTTCTTC.

This chain joins TRBV6-6 and TRBJ2-2, with 12 positions matching TRBD1. Germline values: CDR1 MNHNY, CDR2 SVGAGI (reference sequence). With V trimmed by 7 bases and J by 7 bases, 7 bases remained unmatched. The CDR3 has 15 residues. CDR3: CASKRDRGQDGELFF. The CDR3 DNA reads as TGTGCCAGCAAACGGGACAGGGGGCAGGACGGGGAGCTGTTTTTT.

The chain links TRBV7-1 to TRBJ2-7; D may be TRBD2 (7 bases). TRBV7-1 is sorted into the ORF group, with uncertain function. Deletions cut 0 bases from V and 3 bases from J, with 12 bases between. The CDR3 has 15 residues. In nucleotides, the CDR3 is TGTGCCAGCAGCTCAGCCTCAGGGGACTACTACGAGCAGTACTTC. Amino acids: CASSSASGDYYEQYF.

This clonotype has more than one count but fewer than ten. The V call is TRBV12-5, the J call TRBJ2-3; 15 bases match TRBD2. CDR3 length: 17 residues. The trim removed 6 bases at V and 0 bases at J, leaving 4 bases unmatched. Germline assignment: CDR1 LGHNT and CDR2 FRNRAP. CDR3 DNA: TGTGCTAGTGGCCGAGGGACTAGCGGGGGGAGCACAGATACGCAGTATTTT. Its protein product is CASGRGTSGGSTDTQYF.

This clonotype has at least ten counts. The rearrangement uses TRBV7-8 and TRBJ1-6; D may be TRBD1 (5 bases). The V end was cut by 0 bases, the J end by 4 bases, with 13 bases between. Germline lookup yields CDR1 SGHVS and CDR2 FQNEAQ. CDR3 size: 17 residues. The CDR3 region is CASSLAPGTAYNSPLHF. Written as DNA, the CDR3 is TGTGCCAGCAGCTTAGCGCCAGGGACGGCGTATAATTCACCCCTCCACTTT. The full variable domain, rest sourced from reference TRBV7-8 and TRBJ1-6, is GAGVSQSPRYKVAKRGQDVALRCDPISGHVSLFWYQQALGQGPEFLTYFQNEAQLDKSGLPSDRFFAERPEGSVSTLKIQRTQQEDSAVYLCASSLAPGTAYNSPLHFGNGTRLTVT.

This clonotype turned up a few times. The chain is built from TRBV18 and TRBJ2-1, with D perhaps TRBD1 (6 bases). CDR1 and CDR2 from the germline V gene are KGHSH and LQKENI. Trimming left V 2 bases short and J 0 bases short, with 14 bases between. This CDR3 contains 17 residues. The CDR3 spells CASSPGNRASSYNEQFF. CDR3 nucleotides: TGTGCCAGCTCACCAGGGAACAGGGCAAGCTCCTACAATGAGCAGTTCTTC. Full variable domain (remainder filled in from reference TRBV18 and TRBJ2-1): NAGVMQNPRHLVRRRGQEARLRCSPMKGHSHVYWYRQLPEEGLKFMVYLQKENIIDESGMPKERFSAEFPKEGPSILRIQQVVRGDSAAYFCASSPGNRASSYNEQFFGPGTRLTVL.

The chain is built from TRBV11-2 and TRBJ1-2; D is possibly TRBD1 (5 bases). The germline V and J ends were trimmed by 2 bases and 4 bases, with 8 bases remaining between them. CDR1 is SGHAT, CDR2 FQNNGV, per germline. There are 13 residues in the CDR3. CDR3 DNA: TGTGCCAGCAGCTTACAGGGCCCCTATGGCTACACCTTC. Residues: CASSLQGPYGYTF.

The sample holds a few counts of this clonotype. This chain connects TRBV19 to TRBJ2-1; TRBD1 agrees at 10 bases. Trimming removed 5 bases from V and 12 bases from J; junction bases left unmatched: 16. The germline gives CDR1 LNHDA, CDR2 SQIVND (reference sequence). The CDR3 has 16 residues. CDR3 loop: CASSVSSGTGADGQFF. As DNA, the CDR3 is TGTGCCAGTAGTGTATCCTCCGGGACAGGGGCTGATGGGCAGTTCTTC. Combining the CDR3 with reference TRBV19 and TRBJ2-1 gives the whole variable domain DGGITQSPKYLFRKEGQNVTLSCEQNLNHDAMYWYRQDPGQGLRLIYYSQIVNDFQKGDIAEGYSVSREKKESFPLTVTSAQKNPTAFYLCASSVSSGTGADGQFFGPGTRLTVL.

DNA for the CDR3: TGTGCCAGCAGCTTACCCTCACCACGGGACAGAACCTACGAGCAGTACTTC. It yields the protein CASSLPSPRDRTYEQYF. J is TRBJ2-7 and V is TRBV7-8, with TRBD1 identical over 7 bases. The CDR3 extends over 17 amino acids. The trim removed 2 bases at V and 2 bases at J, leaving 12 bases unmatched. Germline V gives CDR1 SGHVS, CDR2 FQNEAQ.